The 22 T cell receptor beta chains reported below all come from one sample, sequenced in a study of blood T cell repertoires in COVID-19. Data came from immunoSEQ multiplex PCR; TCRdb stores just in-frame clones and leaves some out. Altogether some 150,000 clones are present, 83% being singletons, with the ten largest covering 9% to 14%. Material: peripheral blood. All receptors come from a woman aged 60-75 years with COVID-19, enrolled during active disease.

This chain joins TRBV7-9 and TRBJ1-6, with a tentative D call TRBD1 (5 bases). The germline gives CDR1 SEHNR, CDR2 FQNEAQ (reference sequence). V lost 2 bases and J lost 10, with 12 bases in between. The CDR3 extends over 14 amino acids. CDR3 in amino acids: CASSLIIGASPLHF. CDR3 bases: TGTGCCAGCAGCTTAATCATAGGGGCCTCACCCCTCCACTTT.

The chain recombines TRBV18 with TRBJ2-5; 9 positions match TRBD2. Germline V lookup: CDR1 KGHSH, CDR2 LQKENI. The junction had 16 bases not matched to a gene; V was cut back by 0 bases and J by 2 bases. The CDR3 consists of 20 residues. CDR3 sequence (DNA): TGTGCCAGCTCACCACCGAGTCTCCTCCGGACTAGCGCATATCAAGAGACCCAGTACTTC. Amino acids: CASSPPSLLRTSAYQETQYF.

The J gene is TRBJ2-1, the V gene TRBV27; TRBD2 matches 8 bases. Germline V gene sequence: CDR1 MNHEY, CDR2 SMNVEV (reference sequence). The CDR3 contains 14 residues. With V trimmed by 4 bases and J by 5 bases, 4 bases remained unmatched. CDR3 in DNA: TGTGCCAGCAGTTCGGGACTAGGGGACAATGAGCAGTTCTTC. This translates into CASSSGLGDNEQFF.

Note on this clone: The sample has other DNA sequences that encode this CDR3 too. V gene TRBV9 combines with J gene TRBJ2-1; 8 bases align to TRBD2. The V gene's germline CDR1 is SGDLS and CDR2 YYNGEE. The ends lost 0 bases at V and 6 bases at J; junction bases unmatched: 5. This CDR3 has 15 amino acids. As DNA, the CDR3 is TGTGCCAGCAGCGTAGGGGCGGGAGGTTCCAATGAGCAGTTCTTC. Translating gives CASSVGAGGSNEQFF.

The rearrangement joins TRBV7-9 to TRBJ1-2; D remains ambiguous. Germline V CDR1 and CDR2: SEHNR, FQNEAQ (reference sequence). The CDR3 is made up of 11 amino acids. V lost 5 bases to trimming and J lost 4 bases, with 5 bases between them. The CDR3 DNA follows: TGTGCCAGCAGCCTACTCTATGGCTACACCTTC. Amino acid sequence: CASSLLYGYTF.

This sequence joins TRBV5-1 and TRBJ2-7, with 12 bases identical to TRBD2. Germline V gives CDR1 SGHRS, CDR2 YFSETQ. The ends lost 0 bases at V and 4 bases at J; junction bases unmatched: 8. The CDR3 consists of 17 residues. CDR3 sequence reads: CASSLATSGRAFYEQYF. The CDR3 coding sequence is TGCGCCAGCAGCTTGGCGACTAGCGGGAGAGCCTTTTACGAGCAGTACTTC.

V gene TRBV27 combines with J gene TRBJ1-2; 8 positions agree with TRBD1. Unmatched junction bases numbered 14, after V lost 7 bases and J lost 4 bases. This CDR3 is 16 amino acids long. From germline, CDR1 is MNHEY and CDR2 SMNVEV (reference sequence). This chain's CDR3 is CASTSRPGGSPYGYTF. CDR3 DNA: TGTGCCAGCACCTCCCGGCCAGGGGGCTCTCCCTATGGCTACACCTTC.

The chain joins TRBV19 to TRBJ1-2, with 8 bases lining up with TRBD1. Looked up from germline, CDR1 is LNHDA and CDR2 is SQIVND (reference sequence). The CDR3 is 14 amino acids. V shed 10 bases, J shed 3 bases, and the junction held 10 bases outside the gene matches. CDR3 nucleotide sequence: TGTGCCACCCAACAGGGGGGCCGGCACTATGGCTACACCTTC. Protein product: CATQQGGRHYGYTF. The full variable domain, in which reference TRBV19 and TRBJ1-2 provide the parts outside the CDR3, is DGGITQSPKYLFRKEGQNVTLSCEQNLNHDAMYWYRQDPGQGLRLIYYSQIVNDFQKGDIAEGYSVSREKKESFPLTVTSAQKNPTAFYLCATQQGGRHYGYTFGSGTRLTVV.

The V and J genes are TRBV2 and TRBJ2-7; D gene uncertain. The CDR3 extends over 14 amino acids. The V and J ends lost 0 bases and 2 bases respectively, with 8 bases between them. The germline V gene has CDR1 SNHLY and CDR2 FYNNEI. CDR3 sequence (DNA): TGTGCCAGCAGTGAAGCGTTAGGAGCCTACGAGCAGTACTTC. This encodes CASSEALGAYEQYF.

This clone was counted between two and nine times. J is TRBJ2-7 and V is TRBV6-5; TRBD1 might be the D (5 bases). Germline lookup yields CDR1 MNHEY and CDR2 SVGAGI. V was clipped by 5 bases and J by 2 bases, with 16 bases between them. The CDR3 consists of 15 residues. CDR3 nucleotides: TGTGCCAGCAGTCCAGGACAACTCGGACCCTACGAGCAGTACGTC. Encoded protein: CASSPGQLGPYEQYV.

CDR3 DNA: TGCGCCAGCAGCTTGGGGGGCCGACAGGGGCAAGGCTACACCTTC. It yields the protein CASSLGGRQGQGYTF. The chain has TRBV5-1 and TRBJ1-2, with 8 bases lining up with TRBD1. This CDR3 spans 15 amino acids. J lost 8 bases, V lost 0 bases, and 9 bases had no gene match. Germline V CDR1 and CDR2: SGHRS, YFSETQ.

This chain uses TRBV10-1 with TRBJ2-5, with TRBD1 matching over 9 bases. Germline assignment: CDR1 WNHNN and CDR2 SYGVQD (reference sequence). V lost 5 bases, J lost 4 bases, and 14 bases stayed unmatched. CDR3 length: 17 amino acids. The DNA for the CDR3 is TGCGCCAGCAGTCCGGGACAGGGTCCAAATCTAGGAGAGACCCAGTACTTC. Amino acid sequence: CASSPGQGPNLGETQYF.

The rearrangement joins TRBV14 to TRBJ1-3, with D maybe TRBD1 (5 bases). This CDR3 is 15 amino acids long. Trimming cost V 4 bases and J 2 bases, with 12 bases left between them. Germline-derived CDR1 and CDR2 are SGHDN and FVKESK. CDR3 loop: CASSLRGGAGNTIYF. The CDR3 nucleotides are TGTGCCAGCAGCCTCCGGGGGGGGGCTGGAAACACCATATATTTT.

V usage is TRBV29-1 and J usage is TRBJ1-4; 11 nucleotides match TRBD1. This CDR3 is built from 15 residues. Germline values: CDR1 SQVTM, CDR2 ANQGSEA. Trimming removed 6 bases from V and 3 bases from J; junction bases left unmatched: 6. The CDR3 loop is CSVRTGGVSNEKLFF. CDR3 coding DNA: TGCAGCGTGAGGACAGGGGGCGTTTCTAATGAAAAACTGTTTTTT.

This clone was picked up one time. This chain links TRBV9 with TRBJ1-2; D may be TRBD1 (5 bases). The CDR3 totals 12 residues. The V end lost 1 base, the J end lost 8 bases, and 9 bases lay between the germline ends. Germline V gives CDR1 SGDLS, CDR2 YYNGEE. This chain's CDR3 is CASSVQGYGYTF. The CDR3 bases are TGTGCCAGCAGCGTACAGGGTTACGGCTACACCTTC. Full variable domain (remainder filled in from reference TRBV9 and TRBJ1-2): DSGVTQTPKHLITATGQRVTLRCSPRSGDLSVYWYQQSLDQGLQFLIQYYNGEERAKGNILERFSAQQFPDLHSELNLSSLELGDSALYFCASSVQGYGYTFGSGTRLTVV.

The V and J genes are TRBV5-5 and TRBJ2-7; 8 bases align to TRBD2. This CDR3 region has 17 residues. Germline lookup yields CDR1 SGHKS and CDR2 YYEKEE (reference sequence). After removal of 2 bases from V and 0 bases from J, the junction contained 10 bases not matched to a gene. In DNA form, the CDR3 reads TGTGCCAGCAGCTTTATCAGCGGGAGTCAAGGCTCCTACGAGCAGTACTTC. Protein sequence: CASSFISGSQGSYEQYF.

This clone came up once. J is TRBJ2-7 and V is TRBV21-1; the table's D call of TRBD1 was not tested on the DNA. TRBV21-1 represents a pseudogene. The CDR3 extends over 16 amino acids. CDR3 DNA sequence: TGTGCCAGCAGTCTGAGGGGGACGGACAGACTCTACGAGCAGTACGTC. It translates to CASSLRGTDRLYEQYV.

The rearrangement links TRBV20-1 to TRBJ1-1; D call uncertain. V was shortened by 6 bases and J by 7 bases, with 9 bases between the two germline ends. Looked up from germline, CDR1 is DFQATT and CDR2 is SNEGSKA (reference sequence). CDR3 size: 10 residues. The DNA of the CDR3 is TGCAGTGCGGTGAGTAGTGAAGCTTTCTTT. Translating it yields CSAVSSEAFF.

The chain recombines TRBV6-1 with TRBJ2-5, with D possibly matching TRBD2 (7 bases). Germline CDR1 MNHNS, CDR2 SASEGT. The CDR3 consists of 18 residues. Trimming pared 0 bases from V and 1 base from J, leaving 18 bases between. The CDR3 sequence is CASSEARGGTTLQETQYF. CDR3 sequence (DNA): TGTGCCAGCAGTGAAGCGAGAGGGGGGACTACCCTCCAAGAGACCCAGTACTTC.

For the CDR3, the DNA is TGCAGTGCTAGTTGGGGCAGTTGGAACACTGAAGCTTTCTTT. Its translation: CSASWGSWNTEAFF. The chain couples TRBV20-1 to TRBJ1-1; D might be TRBD1 (5 bases). Germline loops: CDR1 DFQATT, CDR2 SNEGSKA (reference sequence). Trimming cost V 3 bases and J 1 base, with 12 bases left between them. CDR3 size: 14 residues.

V and J are TRBV18 and TRBJ2-7; D is possibly TRBD1 (7 bases). Germline CDR1 reads KGHSH; CDR2 reads LQKENI. V dropped 6 bases and J dropped 5 bases, with 14 bases sitting between them. This CDR3 contains 13 residues. Here the CDR3 DNA reads TGTGCCAGCTCCCTCCAGGGGGGCCACGAGCAGTACGTC. It specifies CASSLQGGHEQYV.

The V and J genes are TRBV4-1 and TRBJ1-4, with TRBD1 as a possible D gene (6 bases). Germline-derived CDR1 and CDR2 are MGHRA and YSYEKL. With 0 bases removed from V and 4 bases from J, the gap between germline ends came to 15 bases. The length of the CDR3 is 17 residues. CDR3 sequence (DNA): TGCGCCAGCAGCCAAGACAGGGGCCGACACGATAATGAAAAACTGTTTTTT. It yields the protein CASSQDRGRHDNEKLFF.